This T cell receptor (beta chain) stems from a study of T cells in Graves' hyperthyroidism and ophthalmopathy. Study-wide findings and caveats: Ophthalmopathy prediction by the model preceded onset by a median roughly 6 months.

The CDR3 regions of TCR beta were amplified from RNA transcripts. The TCR CDR3 first-round RT-PCR relied on the HTBI primer set. MiXCR, applied by TCRdb to the multiplex PCR reads, yields one record per CDR3 protein. The data contain 500,000 to 800,000 distinct CDR3 sequences, more than 14% of them singletons. Trimming took off 7 bases at V and 3 bases at J, with 25 bases between the two ends. CDR1 is MDHEN, CDR2 SYDVKM, per germline. The CDR3 extends over 18 amino acids. At least ten counts were recorded for this clonotype. The antigen remains undetermined. Clinical symptoms, serum thyroxine, TRAb, thyroid ultrasound and orbital computed tomography established diagnosis.

The chain has TRBV28 and TRBJ2-4; perhaps TRBD2 as D (7 bases). This TCR derives from a woman aged 45-60 years with Graves' ophthalmopathy. Sample: blood. The CDR3 here is CASTPIYGGRDGKNIQYF. For the CDR3, the DNA is TGTGCCAGCACACCAATTTACGGGGGGCGCGATGGCAAAAACATTCAGTACTTC. Variable domain in full (rest from reference TRBV28 and TRBJ2-4): DVKVTQSSRYLVKRTGEKVFLECVQDMDHENMFWYRQDPGLGLRLIYFSYDVKMKEKGDIPEGYSVSREKKERFSLILESASTNQTSMYLCASTPIYGGRDGKNIQYFGAGTRLSVL.